Sequencing of this T cell receptor (beta chain) was carried out in a study of cytomegalovirus exposure and HLA in healthy donors. Study-wide results and limits: Presence/absence analyses assumed roughly uniform sequencing depth across donors, which may not hold. In a later analysis, V- and J-gene trimming of beta chains associated with a DCLRE1C missense variant, replicated independently. Reports indicated that the classifier achieved high specificity and sensitivity in diagnosing cytomegalovirus status.

The PCR made use of 60 Vbeta and 13 Jbeta primers. Data came from immunoSEQ multiplex PCR; TCRdb stores just in-frame clones and leaves some out. Of 200,000 to 250,000 clones listed, approximately 78% are singletons. This CDR3 has 13 residues. The germline CDR1 and CDR2 sequences are MGHDK and SYGVNS. This clone has only one observation. The antigen is not known. At one end, the junction sequence differs from germline, possibly due to a read error. The sequenced sample consisted of PBMCs. The sequence was obtained from a woman aged 40 to 50 in good health and CMV-seronegative. V is TRBV25-1 and J is TRBJ2-7; no reliable D call. The CDR3 DNA reads TGTGCCAGCAGGTTTGGGCAGTCCTACGAGCAGTCCTTC. It codes for CASRFGQSYEQSF.